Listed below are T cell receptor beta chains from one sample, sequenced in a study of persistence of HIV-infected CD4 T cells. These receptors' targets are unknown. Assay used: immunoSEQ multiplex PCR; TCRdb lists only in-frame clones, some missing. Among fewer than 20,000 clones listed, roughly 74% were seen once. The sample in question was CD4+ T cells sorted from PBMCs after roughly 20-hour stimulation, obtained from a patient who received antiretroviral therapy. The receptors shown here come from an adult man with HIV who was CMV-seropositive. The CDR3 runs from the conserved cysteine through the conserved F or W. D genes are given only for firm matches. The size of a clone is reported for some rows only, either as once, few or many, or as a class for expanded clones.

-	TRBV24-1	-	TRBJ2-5	CATRAAYQETQYF	TGTGCCACCAGGGCAGCGTACCAAGAGACCCAGTACTTC
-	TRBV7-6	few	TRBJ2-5	CASSLGRQETQYF	TGTGCCAGCAGCTTGGGCCGGCAGGAGACCCAGTACTTC
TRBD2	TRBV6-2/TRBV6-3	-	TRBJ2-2	CASSYGAGGRTGELFF	TGTGCCAGCAGTTACGGGGCGGGGGGCCGCACCGGGGAGCTGTTTTTT
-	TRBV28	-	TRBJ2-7	CASSLGLYEQYF	TGTGCCAGCAGTTTGGGCCTCTACGAGCAGTACTTC
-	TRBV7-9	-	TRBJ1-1	CASSLEGPNTEAFF	TGTGCCAGCAGCTTAGAAGGCCCGAACACTGAAGCTTTCTTT
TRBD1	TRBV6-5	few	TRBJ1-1	CASRRTGGGEAFF	TGTGCCAGCAGAAGGACAGGGGGCGGAGAAGCTTTCTTT
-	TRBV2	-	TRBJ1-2	CASSVGAMANYGYTF	TGTGCCAGCAGTGTCGGAGCCATGGCTAACTATGGCTACACCTTC
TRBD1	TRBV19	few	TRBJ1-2	CASSMGQGNYGYTF	TGTGCCAGTAGTATGGGACAGGGGAACTATGGCTACACCTTC
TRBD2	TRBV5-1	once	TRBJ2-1	CASSLLAGVSYNEQFF	TGCGCCAGCAGCTTACTAGCGGGGGTCTCCTACAATGAGCAGTTCTTC
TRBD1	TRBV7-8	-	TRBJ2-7	CASSLGQYYEQYF	TGTGCCAGCAGCTTGGGACAGTACTACGAGCAGTACTTC
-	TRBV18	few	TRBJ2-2	CASSPPGLTANTGELFF	TGTGCCAGCTCACCACCTGGTCTCACAGCGAACACCGGGGAGCTGTTTTTT
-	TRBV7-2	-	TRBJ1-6	CASSPQQNYNSPLHF	TGTGCCAGCAGCCCGCAGCAGAACTATAATTCACCCCTCCACTTT
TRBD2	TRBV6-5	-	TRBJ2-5	CASSPGRAPQQTQYF	TGTGCCAGCAGTCCCGGGAGGGCCCCCCAGCAGACCCAGTACTTC
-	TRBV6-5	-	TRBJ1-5	CASSPLSDQPQHF	TGTGCCAGCTCACCTCTATCAGATCAGCCCCAGCATTTT
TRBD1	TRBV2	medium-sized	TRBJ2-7	CASSQNGLGTGGYEQYF	TGTGCCAGCAGCCAAAACGGGCTCGGGACAGGGGGCTACGAGCAGTACTTC
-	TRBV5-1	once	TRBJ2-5	CASSAYTGETQYF	TGCGCCAGCAGCGCCTACACGGGGGAGACCCAGTACTTC
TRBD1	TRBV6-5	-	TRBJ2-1	CASRDRGYNEQFF	TGTGCCAGCAGGGACAGGGGATACAATGAGCAGTTCTTC
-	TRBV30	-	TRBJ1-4	CAWGGQQLATNEKLFF	TGTGCCTGGGGAGGACAGCAACTTGCAACTAATGAAAAACTGTTTTTT
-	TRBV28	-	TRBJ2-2	CASSLIRPGDELFF	TGTGCCAGCAGTTTAATACGGCCGGGCGACGAGCTGTTTTTT
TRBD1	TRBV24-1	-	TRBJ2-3	CATSDPQGAADTQYF	TGTGCCACCAGTGATCCTCAGGGGGCCGCAGATACGCAGTATTTT
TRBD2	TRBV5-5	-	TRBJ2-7	CASSGAVAGEYF	TGTGCCAGCAGCGGGGCAGTAGCGGGGGAGTACTTC
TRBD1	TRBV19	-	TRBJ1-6	CASSIEGQGRSPLHF	TGTGCCAGTAGTATAGAGGGACAGGGACGCTCACCCCTCCACTTT
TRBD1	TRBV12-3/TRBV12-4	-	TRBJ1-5	CASRRQGSGPQHF	TGTGCCAGCAGACGACAGGGCTCCGGGCCCCAGCATTTT
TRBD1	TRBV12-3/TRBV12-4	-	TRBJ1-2	CATGGSSGYTF	TGTGCCACAGGGGGTTCTTCTGGCTACACCTTC